The 11 T cell receptor beta chains given below trace back to one sample, sequenced in a study of cytomegalovirus exposure and HLA in healthy donors. Both 60 Vbeta primers and 13 Jbeta primers went into the PCR. Method: immunoSEQ multiplex PCR; TCRdb's copy keeps in-frame clones and lacks some. This table has about 160,000 clones, 75% appearing once. The source material was PBMCs. The receptors come from a woman in her forties or fifties in good health and CMV-seropositive.

The rearrangement joins TRBV6-5 to TRBJ2-5; D ambiguous. V lost 5 bases and J 7 bases, leaving 14 bases between the germline ends. The CDR3 length is 13 residues. Germline V gene data show CDR1 as MNHEY and CDR2 as SVGAGI. In nucleotides, the CDR3 is TGTGCCAGCAGTCCCCTTCAACCGGGGACCCAGTACTTC. Amino acids: CASSPLQPGTQYF.

The V call is TRBV15, the J call TRBJ1-4, with D perhaps matching TRBD1 (5 bases). Germline CDR1 reads LNHNV; CDR2 reads YYDKDF (reference sequence). V was shortened by 0 bases and J by 1 base, with 15 bases between the two germline ends. The CDR3 consists of 18 residues. CDR3 sequence reads: CATSRERQGDRTNEKLFF. The CDR3, as DNA: TGTGCCACCAGCAGAGAACGGCAGGGTGATAGAACTAATGAAAAACTGTTTTTT.

This rearrangement joins TRBV4-1 to TRBJ1-1; D is uncertain. The CDR3 is 15 residues long. V dropped 0 bases and J dropped 1 base, with 9 bases sitting between them. The germline gives CDR1 MGHRA, CDR2 YSYEKL. CDR3: CASSQDQGGNTEAFF. The CDR3, as DNA: TGCGCCAGCAGCCAAGATCAAGGAGGGAACACTGAAGCTTTCTTT.

The V and J genes are TRBV7-9 and TRBJ2-1; 7 bases align to TRBD1. Per germline, CDR1 SEHNR and CDR2 FQNEAQ (reference sequence). The length of the CDR3 is 16 residues. The trim removed 5 bases at V and 4 bases at J, leaving 11 bases unmatched. CDR3: CASSPARGLSYNEQFF. CDR3 sequence (DNA): TGTGCCAGCAGCCCAGCGAGGGGGCTGTCTTACAATGAGCAGTTCTTC.

The chain's CDR3 is CATSRVAGASNEQFF. The CDR3 bases are TGTGCCACCAGCAGAGTAGCGGGGGCTAGCAATGAGCAGTTCTTC. The gene calls are TRBV15 and TRBJ2-1; TRBD2 matches at 9 bases. CDR3 length: 15 amino acids. V was clipped by 1 base and J by 6 bases; unmatched bases: 4. Looked up from germline, CDR1 is LNHNV and CDR2 is YYDKDF (reference sequence).

This clone was seen a handful of times. The rearrangement joins TRBV15 to TRBJ1-2; 8 nucleotides match TRBD1. This CDR3 has 17 amino acids. Per germline, CDR1 LNHNV and CDR2 YYDKDF (reference sequence). Losses at the gene ends were 0 bases for V and 1 base for J; bases not matched to a gene: 7. This chain's CDR3 is CATSRDQTGEDNYGYTF. The CDR3 DNA reads TGTGCCACCAGCAGAGATCAGACAGGGGAAGATAACTATGGCTACACCTTC.

V usage is TRBV6-6 and J usage is TRBJ2-7; a possible D gene is TRBD1 (6 bases). The length of the CDR3 is 14 residues. Germline CDR1 and CDR2: MNHNY and SVGAGI (reference sequence). Trimming shortened V by 5 bases and J by 3 bases, and 14 bases separated the two germline ends. The CDR3 reads CASSLSGTHYEQYF. The CDR3 DNA reads as TGTGCCAGCAGTCTAAGTGGGACACACTACGAGCAGTACTTC.

This clone was recorded only once. This chain links TRBV29-1 with TRBJ2-5; 8 bases align to TRBD1. Trimming cost V 5 bases and J 7 bases; bases outside gene matches: 12. Germline V lookup: CDR1 SQVTM, CDR2 ANQGSEA. This CDR3 region has 14 residues. The CDR3 bases are TGCAGCGTTACGAGAGACAGGGGTGTACGGACCCAGTACTTC. Translation: CSVTRDRGVRTQYF.

This clone was counted a few times. V and J are TRBV27 and TRBJ1-1; D is uncertain. The CDR3 consists of 12 residues. Trimming left V 7 bases short and J 3 bases short, with 9 bases between. CDR1 MNHEY and CDR2 SMNVEV come from the germline V gene (reference sequence). The CDR3 protein is CASKSMYTEAFF. CDR3 nucleotide sequence: TGTGCCAGCAAATCAATGTACACTGAAGCTTTCTTT.

The chain uses TRBV15 and TRBJ1-2; TRBD1 is a possible D gene (6 bases). V gave up 3 bases and J gave up 4 bases, with 12 bases separating them. CDR1 and CDR2 (germline): LNHNV, YYDKDF (reference sequence). The CDR3 has 14 residues. The DNA for the CDR3 is TGTGCCACCAGCAGCAGCTTACAGGGCTATGGCTACACCTTC. This encodes CATSSSLQGYGYTF. Combining the CDR3 with reference TRBV15 and TRBJ1-2 gives the whole variable domain DAMVIQNPRYQVTQFGKPVTLSCSQTLNHNVMYWYQQKSSQAPKLLFHYYDKDFNNEADTPDNFQSRRPNTSFCFLDIRSPGLGDTAMYLCATSSSLQGYGYTFGSGTRLTVV.

The CDR3 nucleotides are TGTGCCAGCAGTTACTCTGGGAGCGAAGCTTTCTTT. Its translation: CASSYSGSEAFF. V usage is TRBV6-5 and J usage is TRBJ1-1; D gene ambiguous. The V and J ends lost 0 bases and 8 bases respectively, with 7 bases between them. Per germline, CDR1 MNHEY and CDR2 SVGAGI. The CDR3 length is 12 residues.